This T cell receptor (beta chain) was recovered during a study of T cell repertoires in cytomegalovirus infection. The germline V and J ends were trimmed by 6 bases and 2 bases, with 20 bases remaining between them. Germline V lookup: CDR1 DFQATT, CDR2 SNEGSKA (reference sequence). This CDR3 is 17 amino acids long. As concerns this clonotype: What it binds is not known.

Whole-study findings and limits: CMV carriers with the relevant HLA were identified by cumulative public TCR beta family frequency.

TCRdb re-called the reads through MiXCR, storing one row per CDR3 protein. The sample lists approximately 730,000 distinct CDR3 sequences, 30% to 35% seen once, with around a sixth in the top ten. The TCR sequence derives from a human donor in good health (CMV status not recorded). Some clones in this sample may be carry-over from other donors' samples. Sequencing used cultured PBMCs, obtained from culture after CMV antigen stimulation. V gene TRBV20-1 combines with J gene TRBJ1-6; perhaps TRBD1 as D (5 bases). The CDR3 protein is CSARDRKKGPYNSPLHF. The DNA for the CDR3 is TGCAGTGCGAGGGACCGGAAAAAGGGTCCCTATAATTCACCCCTCCACTTT.